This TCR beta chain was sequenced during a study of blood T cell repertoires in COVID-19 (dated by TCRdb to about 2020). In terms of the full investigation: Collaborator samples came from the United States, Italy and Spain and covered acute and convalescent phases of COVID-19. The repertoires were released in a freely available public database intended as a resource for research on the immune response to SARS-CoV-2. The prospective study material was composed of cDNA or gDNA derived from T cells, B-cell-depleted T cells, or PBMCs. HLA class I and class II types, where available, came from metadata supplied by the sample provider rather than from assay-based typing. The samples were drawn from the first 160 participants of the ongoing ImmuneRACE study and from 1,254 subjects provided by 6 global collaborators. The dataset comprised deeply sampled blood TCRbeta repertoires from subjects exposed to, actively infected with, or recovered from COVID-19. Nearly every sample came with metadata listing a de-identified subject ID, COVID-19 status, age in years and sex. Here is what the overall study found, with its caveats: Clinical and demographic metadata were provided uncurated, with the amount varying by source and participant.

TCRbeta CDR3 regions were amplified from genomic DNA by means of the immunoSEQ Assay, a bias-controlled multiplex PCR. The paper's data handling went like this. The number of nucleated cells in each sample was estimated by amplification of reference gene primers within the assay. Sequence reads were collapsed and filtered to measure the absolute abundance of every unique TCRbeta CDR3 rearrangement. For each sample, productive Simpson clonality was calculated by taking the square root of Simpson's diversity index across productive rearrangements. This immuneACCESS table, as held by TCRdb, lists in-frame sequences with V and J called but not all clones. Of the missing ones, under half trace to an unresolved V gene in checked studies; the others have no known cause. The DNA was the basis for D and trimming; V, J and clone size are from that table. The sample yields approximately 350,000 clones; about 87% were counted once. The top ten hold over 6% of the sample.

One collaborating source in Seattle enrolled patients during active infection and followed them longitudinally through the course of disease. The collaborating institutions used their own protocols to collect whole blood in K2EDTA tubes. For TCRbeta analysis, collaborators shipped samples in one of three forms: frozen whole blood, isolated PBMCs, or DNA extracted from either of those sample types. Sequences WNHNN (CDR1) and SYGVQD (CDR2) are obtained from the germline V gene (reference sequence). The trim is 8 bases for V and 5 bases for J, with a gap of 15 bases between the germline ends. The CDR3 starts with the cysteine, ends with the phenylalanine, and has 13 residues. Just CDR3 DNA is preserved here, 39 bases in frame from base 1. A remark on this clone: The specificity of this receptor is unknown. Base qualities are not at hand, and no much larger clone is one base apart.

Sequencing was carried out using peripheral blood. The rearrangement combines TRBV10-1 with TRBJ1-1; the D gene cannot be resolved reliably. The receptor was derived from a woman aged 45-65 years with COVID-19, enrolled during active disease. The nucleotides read TGCGCCAGCGCTCGGACTGGAGCGACTGAAGCTTTCTTT. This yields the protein CASARTGATEAFF.